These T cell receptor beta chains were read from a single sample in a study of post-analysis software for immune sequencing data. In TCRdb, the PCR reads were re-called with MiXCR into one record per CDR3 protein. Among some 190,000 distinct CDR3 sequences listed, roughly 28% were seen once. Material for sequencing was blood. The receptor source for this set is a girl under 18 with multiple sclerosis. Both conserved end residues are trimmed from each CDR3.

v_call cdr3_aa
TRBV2 ASRMGRYQETQY
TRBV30 AWSDQGLAGVWEY
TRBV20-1 SARTGDSFSEQY
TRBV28 ASAILLQEQY
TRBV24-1 ATRKQGRGHQPQH
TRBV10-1 ASSDRHPYNEQF
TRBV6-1 ASSETWANEQY
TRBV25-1 ASSEQVGETQY
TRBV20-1 SALDRNTEAF
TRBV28 ASSLEGTGILAGDSYEQY
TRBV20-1 SASLEQGGNGYT
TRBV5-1 ACSPWDGSYEQY
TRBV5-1 ASSLAFNSQETQY
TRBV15 ATSSYETQY
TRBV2 ASRPGHNGQF
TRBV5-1 ASSDPQGPVGGYT
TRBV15 ATSRGEGGKTEAF
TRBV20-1 SASSGSVEQY
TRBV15 ATSRGGGYGYT
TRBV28 ASSRRGQWGDSNQPQH
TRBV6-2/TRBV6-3 ASRLGYEQF
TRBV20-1 SARAAGAISYNEQF
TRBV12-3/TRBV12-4 ASTSTGELF
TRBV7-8 ASSSSGSGGPVEQF
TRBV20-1 SCQPRFDRVIPHTDTQY
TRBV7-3 ASSLKGPSGGTYNEQY
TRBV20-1 SALLGQGRETQY
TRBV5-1 ASSLEGRRGEQF
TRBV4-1 ASSQEGGRYNEQF
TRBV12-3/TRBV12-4 ASSLSGSDTLY
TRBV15 ATSRAVGAGRSSYNEQF
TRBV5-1 ASSLQGLAEKLF
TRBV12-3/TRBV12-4 ASNPGGNSNQPQH
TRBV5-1 ASSWIGQESPLH
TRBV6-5 ASSPRGGQPQH
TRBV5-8 ASSSPWTGTNTEAF
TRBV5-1 ASSPQGVDGTGVLF
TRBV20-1 SARNRGVTEAF
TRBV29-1 SVDPSGSSEQY
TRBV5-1 ASSLAGKDTSYEQY
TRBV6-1 ASIAPSPGSSYNEQF
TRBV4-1 ASSQAATAANYGYT